The present T cell receptor beta chain was sequenced within a study of OX40 agonist ivuxolimab in advanced cancers. For the study at large: Participants, 70% to 90% male, averaged roughly 59 years of age, ranging from roughly 23 to 90.

The CDR3 totals 13 residues. The V gene end was trimmed by 4 bases and the J gene end by 4 bases; junction bases not matched to a gene: 0. CDR1 and CDR2 (germline): SGHAT, FQNNGV. To note about this clone: Its antigen is unknown.

Assay used: immunoSEQ multiplex PCR; TCRdb lists only in-frame clones, some missing. Of about 82,000 clones in the sample, 92% were seen once. Study conclusions and caveats: In the 0.1 to 3.0 mg/kg range, CD4+ and CD8+ blood T cells had expanded clonally by week 6.

Peripheral blood came from all dose cohorts at three timepoints. This clonotype was sampled from an adult with an advanced solid tumor such as melanoma, head and neck, liver or kidney cancer. This specimen was CD4+ or CD8+ T cells sorted from blood, taken in a trial of the OX40 agonist ivuxolimab. This sequence joins TRBV11-2 and TRBJ1-1; 10 nucleotides agree with TRBD1. The CDR3 loop reads CASSWTGGTEAFF. The CDR3 region has the DNA TGTGCCAGCAGCTGGACAGGGGGCACTGAAGCTTTCTTT.